A selection of T cell receptor beta chains follows, all from one sample in a study of blood T cell repertoires in COVID-19. Sequencing was performed with immunoSEQ multiplex PCR; in TCRdb, only in-frame clones are kept and a portion is missing. The table records approximately 94,000 clones, around four fifths of them present only once. Sequencing was carried out using peripheral blood. These receptor sequences come from a man aged 45-65 years with active or convalescent COVID-19. Both conserved end residues are part of each CDR3. D genes are given only for firm matches. A clone size is listed for some rows: how often the clone was seen (once, few, many), or a class if it is expanded.

size: .
J: TRBJ2-4
D: .
V: TRBV24-1
CDR3: CATSDSGQTSAKNIQYF
DNA: TGTGCCACCAGTGATTCCGGACAAACATCAGCCAAAAACATTCAGTACTTC

size: .
J: TRBJ2-7
D: TRBD2
V: TRBV7-6
CDR3: CASSSPGLAVSQQYF
DNA: TGTGCCAGCAGCTCACCGGGACTAGCGGTCTCCCAGCAGTACTTC

size: .
J: TRBJ1-6
D: TRBD1
V: TRBV2
CDR3: CAGQGYRDSPLHF
DNA: TGTGCCGGACAGGGGTATCGGGATTCACCTCTCCACTTT

size: .
J: TRBJ2-7
D: TRBD1
V: TRBV13
CDR3: CASSTGQGRSYEQYF
DNA: TGTGCCAGCAGCACAGGACAGGGTCGTTCCTACGAGCAGTACTTC

size: .
J: TRBJ1-4
D: .
V: TRBV5-1
CDR3: CASSLLSGGRATNEKLFF
DNA: TGCGCCAGCAGCTTGCTGTCTGGCGGCCGCGCAACTAATGAAAAACTGTTTTTT

size: .
J: TRBJ2-1
D: TRBD2
V: TRBV9
CDR3: CASSVGLAKGYNEQFF
DNA: TGTGCCAGCAGCGTGGGACTAGCCAAAGGGTACAATGAGCAGTTCTTC

size: .
J: TRBJ1-3
D: TRBD1
V: TRBV9
CDR3: CASGPPGQQFSGNTIYF
DNA: TGTGCCAGCGGACCCCCGGGACAGCAATTCTCTGGAAACACCATATATTTT

size: medium-sized
J: TRBJ2-5
D: TRBD2
V: TRBV6-1
CDR3: CASSDYSDTSGSGGQETQYF
DNA: TGTGCCAGCAGTGATTACTCTGATACTAGCGGGAGTGGGGGCCAAGAGACCCAGTACTTC

size: .
J: TRBJ2-1
D: TRBD2
V: TRBV6-5
CDR3: CASSYGGLQHNEQFF
DNA: TGTGCCAGCAGTTACGGGGGACTACAGCACAATGAGCAGTTCTTC

size: .
J: TRBJ2-7
D: TRBD1
V: TRBV5-8
CDR3: CASSRGQANYEQYF
DNA: TGTGCCAGCAGCCGGGGACAGGCGAACTACGAGCAGTACTTC

size: .
J: TRBJ2-2
D: TRBD2
V: TRBV5-4
CDR3: CASTSAGRASGELFF
DNA: TGTGCCAGCACCTCTGCCGGGAGGGCCTCTGGGGAGCTGTTTTTT

size: .
J: TRBJ2-3
D: .
V: TRBV6-5
CDR3: CASSSPRFDTQYF
DNA: TGTGCCAGCAGTTCCCCCCGGTTCGATACGCAGTATTTT

size: .
J: TRBJ2-7
D: TRBD1
V: TRBV5-1
CDR3: CASSLQGVSYEQYF
DNA: TGCGCCAGCAGCCTACAGGGGGTCTCCTACGAGCAGTACTTC

size: .
J: TRBJ1-2
D: .
V: TRBV6-2/TRBV6-3
CDR3: CASSYLGVVYTF
DNA: TGTGCCAGCAGTTACCTCGGGGTCGTATACACCTTC

size: .
J: TRBJ2-6
D: TRBD1
V: TRBV19
CDR3: CASSIEKGQGVFSGANVLTF
DNA: TGTGCCAGTAGTATAGAAAAGGGACAGGGGGTGTTCTCTGGGGCCAACGTCCTGACTTTC

size: .
J: TRBJ2-5
D: TRBD1
V: TRBV6-9
CDR3: CASRMTGVGETQYF
DNA: TGTGCCAGCAGGATGACAGGGGTAGGAGAGACCCAGTACTTC

size: .
J: TRBJ2-3
D: TRBD2
V: TRBV30
CDR3: CAWVPSLGLAGGSSVADTQYF
DNA: TGTGCCTGGGTCCCGTCTCTCGGACTAGCGGGAGGGTCCAGCGTGGCAGATACGCAGTATTTT

size: .
J: TRBJ1-1
D: .
V: TRBV13
CDR3: CASSLFAISRVRDTEAFF
DNA: TGTGCCAGCAGCCTCTTTGCGATTTCGAGGGTGAGGGACACTGAAGCTTTCTTT

size: .
J: TRBJ1-2
D: TRBD1
V: TRBV6-6
CDR3: CASSSGTGVGYTF
DNA: TGTGCCAGCAGTAGCGGGACAGGGGTCGGCTACACCTTC

size: .
J: TRBJ2-7
D: TRBD2
V: TRBV12-3/TRBV12-4
CDR3: CASRPSGRYEQYF
DNA: TGTGCCAGCAGGCCTAGCGGGAGATACGAGCAGTACTTC

size: .
J: TRBJ2-6
D: .
V: TRBV9
CDR3: CASSVVAATGANVLTF
DNA: TGTGCCAGCAGCGTAGTGGCGGCCACTGGGGCCAACGTCCTGACTTTC

size: many
J: TRBJ1-1
D: TRBD1
V: TRBV29-1
CDR3: CSVTQGSATEAFF
DNA: TGCAGCGTTACACAGGGGTCGGCCACTGAAGCTTTCTTT

size: .
J: TRBJ2-1
D: .
V: TRBV19
CDR3: CATSPGLVNGEQFF
DNA: TGTGCCACCTCTCCGGGACTGGTAAACGGTGAGCAGTTCTTC

size: few
J: TRBJ2-7
D: .
V: TRBV4-1
CDR3: CASSQEASTYEQYF
DNA: TGCGCCAGCAGCCAAGAGGCTTCCACCTACGAGCAGTACTTC

size: .
J: TRBJ2-1
D: TRBD2
V: TRBV2
CDR3: CASSFGGLAGGNEQFF
DNA: TGTGCCAGCAGTTTTGGGGGACTAGCGGGGGGAAATGAGCAGTTCTTC

size: .
J: TRBJ2-5
D: .
V: TRBV7-3
CDR3: CASSSEAQETQYF
DNA: TGTGCCAGCAGTAGCGAGGCCCAAGAGACCCAGTACTTC

size: .
J: TRBJ1-3
D: .
V: TRBV28
CDR3: CASRGGAAGNTIYF
DNA: TGTGCCAGCAGAGGGGGGGCAGCTGGAAACACCATATATTTT

size: .
J: TRBJ1-2
D: TRBD1
V: TRBV30
CDR3: CAWSRRLGQVPSGTF
DNA: TGTGCCTGGAGTCGCCGACTCGGACAGGTACCTTCGGGGACCTTC

size: once
J: TRBJ1-1
D: TRBD1
V: TRBV3-1/TRBV3-2
CDR3: CASSPGRGTEAFF
DNA: TGTGCCAGCAGCCCCGGCAGGGGGACTGAAGCTTTCTTT

size: .
J: TRBJ2-5
D: TRBD2
V: TRBV30
CDR3: CAWSPVAGRQETQYF
DNA: TGTGCCTGGAGCCCGGTAGCGGGGCGACAAGAGACCCAGTACTTC

size: .
J: TRBJ2-5
D: .
V: TRBV30
CDR3: CAGRRGSETQYF
DNA: TGTGCCGGAAGGAGAGGGTCAGAGACCCAGTACTTC

size: .
J: TRBJ1-5
D: .
V: TRBV4-1
CDR3: CASSQAPGYNQPQHF
DNA: TGCGCCAGCAGCCAGGCCCCGGGTTACAATCAGCCCCAGCATTTT

size: .
J: TRBJ2-3
D: .
V: TRBV9
CDR3: CASSDQGRGVTDTQYF
DNA: TGTGCCAGCAGCGACCAAGGGAGGGGGGTCACAGATACGCAGTATTTT

size: .
J: TRBJ2-2
D: TRBD2
V: TRBV19
CDR3: CASSQLAGAAGELFF
DNA: TGTGCCAGTAGTCAGCTAGCGGGAGCAGCCGGGGAGCTGTTTTTT

size: once
J: TRBJ2-1
D: TRBD2
V: TRBV7-2
CDR3: CASSLLAGTREEQFF
DNA: TGTGCCAGCAGCTTACTAGCGGGAACCAGAGAAGAGCAGTTCTTC

size: .
J: TRBJ2-1
D: .
V: TRBV2
CDR3: CASSEVKLTEQFF
DNA: TGTGCCAGCAGTGAGGTCAAGCTTACTGAGCAGTTCTTC

size: .
J: TRBJ2-2
D: .
V: TRBV6-5
CDR3: CASWGDNTGELFF
DNA: TGTGCCAGCTGGGGGGACAACACCGGGGAGCTGTTTTTT

size: .
J: TRBJ2-3
D: TRBD2
V: TRBV7-9
CDR3: CASRRISGRTDTQYF
DNA: TGTGCCAGCCGGCGGATCAGCGGGAGAACAGATACGCAGTATTTT

size: .
J: TRBJ1-2
D: TRBD1
V: TRBV6-2/TRBV6-3
CDR3: CASSRQGSDYGYTF
DNA: TGTGCCAGCAGTAGACAGGGCTCCGACTATGGCTACACCTTC

size: .
J: TRBJ2-3
D: TRBD2
V: TRBV27
CDR3: CASRSTSGQATDTQYF
DNA: TGTGCCAGCAGGAGTACTAGCGGTCAAGCCACAGATACGCAGTATTTT

size: .
J: TRBJ1-4
D: TRBD1
V: TRBV5-8
CDR3: CASSSTGEEGEKLFF
DNA: TGTGCCAGCAGCTCAACAGGGGAGGAGGGGGAAAAACTGTTTTTT

size: .
J: TRBJ1-6
D: .
V: TRBV7-6
CDR3: CASSPAPGYNSPLHF
DNA: TGTGCCAGCAGCCCTGCCCCAGGGTACAATTCACCCCTCCACTTT

size: .
J: TRBJ2-3
D: TRBD2
V: TRBV5-4
CDR3: CASSLAGGLFDTDTQYF
DNA: TGTGCCAGCAGCCTAGCGGGAGGCCTATTTGATACAGATACGCAGTATTTT

size: .
J: TRBJ2-1
D: .
V: TRBV2
CDR3: CASSEQNLGEQFF
DNA: TGTGCCAGCAGTGAACAGAACCTCGGGGAGCAGTTCTTC

size: .
J: TRBJ2-7
D: .
V: TRBV11-2
CDR3: CASSLDQHRVYEQYF
DNA: TGTGCCAGCAGCTTAGATCAGCACAGGGTTTACGAGCAGTACTTC

size: .
J: TRBJ2-3
D: TRBD2
V: TRBV27
CDR3: CASSPASGSTDTQYF
DNA: TGTGCCAGCAGTCCTGCTAGCGGGAGCACAGATACGCAGTATTTT

size: .
J: TRBJ2-1
D: .
V: TRBV5-1
CDR3: CASSLVQGPYNEQFF
DNA: TGCGCCAGCAGCTTGGTGCAGGGGCCATACAATGAGCAGTTCTTC

size: .
J: TRBJ2-2
D: TRBD2
V: TRBV2
CDR3: CASSLSGTNTGELFF
DNA: TGTGCCAGCAGCCTTAGCGGGACGAACACCGGGGAGCTGTTTTTT

size: .
J: TRBJ1-2
D: .
V: TRBV7-2
CDR3: CASSYQTGGYGYTF
DNA: TGTGCCAGCAGCTACCAGACAGGTGGCTATGGCTACACCTTC

size: .
J: TRBJ1-6
D: TRBD1
V: TRBV7-9
CDR3: CASSLGDRGNSPLHF
DNA: TGTGCCAGCAGCTTGGGGGACAGGGGTAATTCACCCCTCCACTTT

size: .
J: TRBJ2-7
D: TRBD2
V: TRBV6-5
CDR3: CASSPWTSGSIEQYF
DNA: TGTGCCAGCAGTCCTTGGACTAGCGGGAGTATCGAGCAGTACTTC

size: .
J: TRBJ2-5
D: TRBD2
V: TRBV27
CDR3: CASSQTSGGTYGETQYF
DNA: TGTGCCAGCAGTCAGACTAGCGGGGGGACTTATGGCGAGACCCAGTACTTC

size: .
J: TRBJ2-1
D: TRBD1
V: TRBV9
CDR3: CASSVLGTGGNEQFF
DNA: TGTGCCAGCAGCGTACTGGGGACAGGGGGGAATGAGCAGTTCTTC